Presented here are 29 T cell receptor beta chains from one specimen sequenced in a study of OX40 agonist ivuxolimab in advanced cancers. Repertoires were generated with immunoSEQ multiplex PCR, while TCRdb's copy carries only in-frame clones and drops some. The table shows about 48,000 clones, with 70% to 90% occurring only once. The sample here was CD4+ or CD8+ T cells sorted from blood, taken in a trial of the OX40 agonist ivuxolimab. All receptors come from an adult with an advanced solid tumor such as melanoma, head and neck, liver or kidney cancer.

This rearrangement joins TRBV10-3 to TRBJ2-3; TRBD1 agrees at 10 bases. Germline V gene lookup returns CDR1 ENHRY and CDR2 SYGVKD. V was clipped by 4 bases and J by 3 bases; unmatched bases: 4. The CDR3 is 15 residues long. The CDR3 sequence is CAISGDRGITDTQYF. CDR3 nucleotide sequence: TGTGCCATCAGTGGGGACAGGGGAATTACAGATACGCAGTATTTT.

The CDR3 sequence is CAIRPDRGRDYGYTF. The CDR3 DNA reads as TGTGCCATCAGGCCTGACAGGGGACGCGACTATGGCTACACCTTC. The V call is TRBV10-3, the J call TRBJ1-2; 8 bases line up with TRBD1. Germline CDR1 reads ENHRY; CDR2 reads SYGVKD. The V segment lost 6 bases and the J segment 3 bases; nucleotides outside the gene matches: 9. The CDR3 is made up of 15 amino acids.

In its sample, this clone was seen a few times. This chain connects TRBV6-1 to TRBJ1-2; 8 nucleotides agree with TRBD1. The germline CDR1 and CDR2 sequences are MNHNS and SASEGT. Trimming cost V 6 bases and J 2 bases; bases outside gene matches: 8. The CDR3 totals 15 residues. CDR3 protein: CASRFSGQANYGYTF. For the CDR3, the DNA is TGTGCCAGCAGATTCTCGGGACAGGCAAACTATGGCTACACCTTC.

The sample holds a few counts of this clone. The chain combines TRBV19 with TRBJ1-1; D remains unclear. Trimming stripped 1 base from V and 4 bases from J, with 10 bases between. The CDR3 runs to 14 residues. The germline gives CDR1 LNHDA, CDR2 SQIVND (reference sequence). The CDR3 DNA follows: TGTGCCAGTAGTATAGGCACCGGGGTCACTGAAGCTTTCTTT. Translating gives CASSIGTGVTEAFF.

The V gene is TRBV5-1, the J gene TRBJ2-2, with D tentatively TRBD1 or TRBD2 (6 bases each). Trimming removed 3 bases from V and 0 bases from J, with 15 bases in between. Germline assignment: CDR1 SGHRS and CDR2 YFSETQ. CDR3 size: 17 residues. CDR3 nucleotide sequence: TGCGCCAGCAGCTCGGCGTCCGGGGGCACGAACACCGGGGAGCTGTTTTTT. It specifies CASSSASGGTNTGELFF.

The chain combines TRBV9 with TRBJ2-1; the match to TRBD1 covers 7 bases. V lost 3 bases and J lost 4; bases outside the gene matches: 7. CDR1 SGDLS and CDR2 YYNGEE come from the germline V gene. The CDR3 is 15 amino acids. The CDR3 sequence is CASSAAGGPYNEQFF. CDR3 in DNA: TGTGCCAGCAGCGCCGCAGGGGGTCCTTACAATGAGCAGTTCTTC.

This chain's CDR3 is CASSKGGDTQYF. The DNA for the CDR3 is TGTGCCAGCTCAAAGGGGGGAGATACGCAGTATTTT. The chain carries TRBV18 and TRBJ2-3; D may be TRBD1 or TRBD2 (6 bases each). The CDR3 is 12 amino acids. Germline assignment: CDR1 KGHSH and CDR2 LQKENI. Trimming shortened V by 5 bases and J by 5 bases, and 8 bases separated the two germline ends.

The chain is built from TRBV7-2 and TRBJ1-2, with D possibly being TRBD1 (5 bases). This CDR3 is 14 amino acids long. V lost 2 bases to trimming and J lost 2 bases, with 9 bases between them. Germline V CDR1 and CDR2: SGHTA, FQGNSA. The CDR3 nucleotides are TGTGCCAGCAGCTTACGGGACCAGAACTATGGCTACACCTTC. Its translation: CASSLRDQNYGYTF.

The CDR3 DNA reads as TGTGCCAGTAGTCTGGGGACAGGGTCGTGGGCTTTCTTT. As protein: CASSLGTGSWAFF. This chain uses TRBV19 with TRBJ1-1, with TRBD1 matching over 9 bases. J gave up 11 bases and V 5 bases, and 9 bases lay outside the gene matches. The CDR3 has 13 residues. Germline-derived CDR1 and CDR2 are LNHDA and SQIVND (reference sequence).

The chain combines TRBV4-3 with TRBJ2-1, with 8 positions matching TRBD2. Trimming removed 0 bases from V and 8 bases from J; junction bases left unmatched: 6. The CDR3 loop spans 15 amino acids. Looked up from germline, CDR1 is LGHNA and CDR2 is YSLEER. CDR3 protein: CASSQDTGTRDEQFF. CDR3 in DNA: TGCGCCAGCAGCCAAGATACGGGGACTAGAGATGAGCAGTTCTTC.

The DNA for the CDR3 is TGCGCCAGCAGCTCTTTCAGGGATACTAGATCTGGGGCCAACGTCCTGACTTTC. As protein: CASSSFRDTRSGANVLTF. J is TRBJ2-6 and V is TRBV5-1; D is possibly TRBD1 or TRBD2 (5 bases each). The CDR3 is 18 amino acids. V was shortened by 3 bases and J by 1 base, with 17 bases between the two germline ends. The germline V gene has CDR1 SGHRS and CDR2 YFSETQ. The entire variable domain, with the rest obtained from reference TRBV5-1 and TRBJ2-6, is as follows: KAGVTQTPRYLIKTRGQQVTLSCSPISGHRSVSWYQQTPGQGLQFLFEYFSETQRNKGNFPGRFSGRQFSNSRSEMNVSTLELGDSALYLCASSSFRDTRSGANVLTFGAGSRLTVL.

The chain has TRBV15 and TRBJ1-2; D gene ambiguous. V was pared by 0 bases and J by 5 bases, with 7 bases between. The CDR3 loop spans 13 amino acids. CDR1 and CDR2 from the germline V gene are LNHNV and YYDKDF (reference sequence). CDR3 in DNA: TGTGCCACCAGCAGAGATGCGTCGTATGGCTACACCTTC. This codes for CATSRDASYGYTF.

The chain employs TRBV7-9 and TRBJ2-7, with D perhaps TRBD2 (6 bases). Germline V lookup: CDR1 SEHNR, CDR2 FQNEAQ (reference sequence). The CDR3 has 15 amino acids. Deletions cut 4 bases from V and 0 bases from J, with 13 bases between. The CDR3 here is CASSSILASSYEQYF. The DNA of the CDR3 is TGTGCCAGCAGCTCGATTCTAGCGAGCTCCTACGAGCAGTACTTC.

V and J are TRBV28 and TRBJ1-5, with TRBD1 identical over 9 bases. The CDR3 contains 15 residues. CDR1 is MDHEN and CDR2 is SYDVKM in the germline V gene. V was pared by 4 bases and J by 2 bases, with 3 bases of the junction left unmatched. The CDR3 coding sequence is TGTGCCAGCAGTTCACAGGGGGCTGGCAATCAGCCCCAGCATTTT. This sequence encodes CASSSQGAGNQPQHF. Filled out from reference TRBV28 and TRBJ1-5, the complete variable domain reads DVKVTQSSRYLVKRTGEKVFLECVQDMDHENMFWYRQDPGLGLRLIYFSYDVKMKEKGDIPEGYSVSREKKERFSLILESASTNQTSMYLCASSSQGAGNQPQHFGDGTRLSIL.

This clone has a single count. The genes are TRBV5-5 and TRBJ2-7; D remains ambiguous. V gave up 3 bases and J gave up 0 bases, with 1 base separating them. Per the germline V gene, CDR1 is SGHKS and CDR2 is YYEKEE (reference sequence). The CDR3 totals 11 residues. Here the CDR3 reads CASSYSYEQYF. The CDR3 region has the DNA TGTGCCAGCAGCTACTCCTACGAGCAGTACTTC.

The rearrangement joins TRBV18 to TRBJ2-1, with 11 nucleotides matching TRBD2. The CDR3 loop spans 16 amino acids. The V gene's germline CDR1 is KGHSH and CDR2 LQKENI. V lost 6 bases and J lost 2; bases outside the gene matches: 6. The CDR3 loop is CASSHGTSGTYNEQFF. In DNA form, the CDR3 reads TGTGCCAGCTCGCATGGGACTAGCGGAACCTACAATGAGCAGTTCTTC.

The chain joins TRBV7-2 to TRBJ2-2; D is possibly TRBD1 or TRBD2 (5 bases each). Deletions cut 2 bases from V and 2 bases from J, with 12 bases between. This CDR3 spans 16 amino acids. Germline assignment: CDR1 SGHTA and CDR2 FQGNSA. The CDR3 DNA reads as TGTGCCAGCAGCTTAAGGGGCAGACTAAACACCGGGGAGCTGTTTTTT. Protein: CASSLRGRLNTGELFF.

V gene TRBV2 combines with J gene TRBJ2-7; no firm D call. CDR3 length: 15 residues. Germline-derived CDR1 and CDR2 are SNHLY and FYNNEI. Trimming took 1 base from V and 4 from J, leaving 14 bases between them. Here the CDR3 DNA reads TGTGCCAGCAGTGAAGTGGCTAGTCGCGGATACGAGCAGTACTTC. This translates into CASSEVASRGYEQYF. Drawing the rest from reference TRBV2 and TRBJ2-7, the complete variable domain is EPEVTQTPSHQVTQMGQEVILRCVPISNHLYFYWYRQILGQKVEFLVSFYNNEISEKSEIFDDQFSVERPDGSNFTLKIRSTKLEDSAMYFCASSEVASRGYEQYFGPGTRLTVT.

V usage is TRBV23-1 and J usage is TRBJ2-3, with D maybe TRBD1 (6 bases). TRBV23-1 is reported as an ORF; its role is uncertain. V lost 5 bases to trimming and J lost 6 bases, with 12 bases between them. The CDR3 consists of 13 residues. The CDR3 protein is CASSTLRGDTQYF. CDR3 nucleotides: TGCGCCAGCAGTACGCTAAGGGGGGATACGCAGTATTTT.

This chain connects TRBV18 to TRBJ1-6, with TRBD1 identical over 8 bases. The CDR3 length is 17 residues. Germline values: CDR1 KGHSH, CDR2 LQKENI. Trimming cost V 4 bases and J 2 bases; bases outside gene matches: 7. CDR3 DNA: TGTGCCAGCTCACAATCAACAGGGGGGCCCTATAATTCACCCCTCCACTTT. Its translation: CASSQSTGGPYNSPLHF.

V is TRBV5-4 and J is TRBJ1-2; D is ambiguous. The CDR3 contains 12 residues. The ends were cut back, 2 bases at V and 7 bases at J, with 9 bases in the middle. Germline CDR1 is SGHNT and CDR2 is YYREEE (reference sequence). The CDR3 protein is CASSFESLGYTF. The CDR3 bases are TGTGCCAGCAGCTTTGAGTCCCTTGGCTACACCTTC.

V gene TRBV13 combines with J gene TRBJ1-5, with D hard to call. Trimming stripped 3 bases from V and 7 bases from J, with 22 bases between. The CDR3 spans 17 residues. Germline-derived CDR1 and CDR2 are PRHDT and FYEKMQ (reference sequence). Written as DNA, the CDR3 is TGTGCCAGCAGCTTTTCTCGTCGGCACCCCGGGGTACAGCCCCAGCATTTT. It yields the protein CASSFSRRHPGVQPQHF. The full variable domain, its missing parts supplied by reference TRBV13 and TRBJ1-5, is AAGVIQSPRHLIKEKRETATLKCYPIPRHDTVYWYQQGPGQDPQFLISFYEKMQSDKGSIPDRFSAQQFSDYHSELNMSSLELGDSALYFCASSFSRRHPGVQPQHFGDGTRLSIL.

This chain uses TRBV7-2 with TRBJ1-2, with 8 nucleotides matching TRBD1. CDR1 and CDR2 from the germline V gene are SGHTA and FQGNSA. This CDR3 is 16 amino acids long. V was pared by 5 bases and J by 2 bases, with 10 bases of the junction left unmatched. The CDR3 protein is CASSPRRQGINYGYTF. CDR3 DNA: TGTGCCAGCAGCCCACGACGACAGGGGATCAACTATGGCTACACCTTC.

Notes on this clone: This CDR3 is also generated by other DNA sequences in the sample. The chain links TRBV6-6 to TRBJ2-7; tentatively, D is TRBD1 (6 bases). The V gene's germline CDR1 is MNHNY and CDR2 SVGAGI (reference sequence). This CDR3 is 13 amino acids long. Trimming removed 7 bases at V and 0 bases at J, with 10 bases between. The CDR3 DNA follows: TGTGCCAGCAACCTAGGGGGCTCCTACGAGCAGTACTTC. Amino acid sequence: CASNLGGSYEQYF.

This clone was seen a single time. The chain combines TRBV21-1 with TRBJ1-5; the table names TRBD1, a call not compared with the DNA. TRBV21-1 is an annotated pseudogene. The CDR3 totals 18 residues. CDR3 loop: CASSQIGTGGHSNQPQHF. In DNA form, the CDR3 reads TGTGCCAGCAGCCAAATCGGGACAGGGGGCCATAGCAATCAGCCCCAGCATTTT.

The chain recombines TRBV5-1 with TRBJ2-3; 10 bases are shared with TRBD1. V lost 0 bases and J lost 2; bases outside the gene matches: 3. The CDR3 runs to 16 residues. The germline V gene has CDR1 SGHRS and CDR2 YFSETQ. CDR3 DNA: TGCGCCAGCAGCTTGGCAGGGACAGGGGCCACAGATACGCAGTATTTT. Translating it yields CASSLAGTGATDTQYF.

This chain connects TRBV7-2 to TRBJ2-7, with 11 positions matching TRBD2. This CDR3 has 15 residues. Germline CDR1 reads SGHTA; CDR2 reads FQGNSA. V shed 3 bases and J 10 bases; nucleotides not matched to a gene: 11. In nucleotides, the CDR3 is TGTGCCAGCAGCTTTGGGGGGTCTAGCGGGAGGCAACAGTACTTC. Protein: CASSFGGSSGRQQYF.

The chain has TRBV7-8 and TRBJ2-1; the match to TRBD2 covers 9 bases. V dropped 1 base and J dropped 4; count of bases not matched to a gene: 5. Germline CDR1 and CDR2: SGHVS and FQNEAQ. The CDR3 length is 16 residues. The CDR3 region is CASSLDSAGGYNEQFF. The DNA of the CDR3 is TGTGCCAGCAGCTTAGATTCAGCGGGAGGTTACAATGAGCAGTTCTTC.

The chain recombines TRBV19 with TRBJ2-3; 13 bases map to TRBD2. Germline CDR1 is LNHDA and CDR2 is SQIVND (reference sequence). With 3 bases clipped from V and 6 bases from J, the junction kept 6 bases outside the gene matches. CDR3 length: 16 amino acids. This CDR3 is CASSMGGTSGKDTQYF. CDR3 sequence (DNA): TGTGCCAGTAGTATGGGCGGGACTAGCGGGAAGGATACGCAGTATTTT. Using reference TRBV19 and TRBJ2-3 for the parts outside the CDR3, the full variable domain is DGGITQSPKYLFRKEGQNVTLSCEQNLNHDAMYWYRQDPGQGLRLIYYSQIVNDFQKGDIAEGYSVSREKKESFPLTVTSAQKNPTAFYLCASSMGGTSGKDTQYFGPGTRLTVL.